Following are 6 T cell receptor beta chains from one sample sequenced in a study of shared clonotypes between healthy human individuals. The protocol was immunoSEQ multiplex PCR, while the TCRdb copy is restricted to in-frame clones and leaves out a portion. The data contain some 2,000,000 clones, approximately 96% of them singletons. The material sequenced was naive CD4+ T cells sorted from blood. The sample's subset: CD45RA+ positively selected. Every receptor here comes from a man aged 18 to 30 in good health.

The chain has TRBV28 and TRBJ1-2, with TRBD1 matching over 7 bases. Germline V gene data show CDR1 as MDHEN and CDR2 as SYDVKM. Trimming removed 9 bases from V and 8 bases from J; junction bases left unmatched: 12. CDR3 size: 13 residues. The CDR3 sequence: CASRQGALGGYTF. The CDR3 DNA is TGTGCCAGTAGACAGGGAGCCCTCGGAGGCTACACCTTC.

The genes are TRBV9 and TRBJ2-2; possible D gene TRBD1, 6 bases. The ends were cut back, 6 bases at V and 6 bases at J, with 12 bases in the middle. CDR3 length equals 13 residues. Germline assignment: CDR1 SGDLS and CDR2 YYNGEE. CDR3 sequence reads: CASNGWGPGELFF. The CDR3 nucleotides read TGTGCCAGCAACGGTTGGGGGCCCGGGGAGCTGTTTTTT.

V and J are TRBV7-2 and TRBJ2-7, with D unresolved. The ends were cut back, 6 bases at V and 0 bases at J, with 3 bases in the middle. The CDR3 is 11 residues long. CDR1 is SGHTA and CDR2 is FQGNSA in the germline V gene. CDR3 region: CASRVSYEQYF. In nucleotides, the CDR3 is TGTGCCAGCAGGGTCTCCTACGAGCAGTACTTC.

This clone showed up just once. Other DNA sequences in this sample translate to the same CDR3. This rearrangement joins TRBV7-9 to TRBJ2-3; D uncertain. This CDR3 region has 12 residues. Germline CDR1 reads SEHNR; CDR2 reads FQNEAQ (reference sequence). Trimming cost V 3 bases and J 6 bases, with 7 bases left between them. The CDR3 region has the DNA TGTGCCAGCAGCTTGGTTGGTGATACGCAGTATTTT. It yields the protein CASSLVGDTQYF. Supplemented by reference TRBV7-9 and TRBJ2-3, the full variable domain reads DTGVSQNPRHKITKRGQNVTFRCDPISEHNRLYWYRQTLGQGPEFLTYFQNEAQLEKSRLLSDRFSAERPKGSFSTLEIQRTEQGDSAMYLCASSLVGDTQYFGPGTRLTVL.

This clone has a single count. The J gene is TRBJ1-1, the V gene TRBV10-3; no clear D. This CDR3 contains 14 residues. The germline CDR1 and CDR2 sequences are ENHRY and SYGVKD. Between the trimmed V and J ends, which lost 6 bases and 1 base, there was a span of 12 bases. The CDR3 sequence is CAISDIVTNTEAFF. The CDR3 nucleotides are TGTGCCATCAGCGACATCGTCACGAACACTGAAGCTTTCTTT.

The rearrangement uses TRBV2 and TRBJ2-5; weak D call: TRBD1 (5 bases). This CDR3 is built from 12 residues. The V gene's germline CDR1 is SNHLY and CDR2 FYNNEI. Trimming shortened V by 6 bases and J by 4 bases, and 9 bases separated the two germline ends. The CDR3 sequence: CASRDTGETQYF. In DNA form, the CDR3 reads TGTGCCAGCAGGGACACGGGAGAGACCCAGTACTTC.